This T cell receptor (beta chain) comes out of a study of naive and memory T cell subsets. Amplification of ligated cDNA took four PCR rounds with SP2 and nested alpha and beta constant primers. TCRdb re-called the UMI-ligation and nested PCR reads with MiXCR, one entry per CDR3 protein. There are about 37,000 distinct CDR3 sequences in the sample; 11% occur only once, and roughly 3.9% lies in the top ten. This clonotype was counted at least ten times. As to treatment: skin biopsy from PPD injection site in Mantoux-positive individual. A UMI-containing oligonucleotide was joined by 3' ligation to the TCR cDNA template. Cells were not sorted; total RNA input targeted about 1 to 1000 ng. The clonotype was recovered from an adult in good health. Sequenced here: skin, sampled from a tuberculin skin test site.

The CDR3 DNA reads TGTGCCAGCAGCTTGAGGCAGGGAGAGAATTCACCCCTCCACTTT. It codes for CASSLRQGENSPLHF. The chain combines TRBV5-6 with TRBJ1-6; possible D gene TRBD1, 5 bases. The CDR3 has 15 residues. The V gene's germline CDR1 is SGHDT and CDR2 YYEEEE. Trimming took off 1 base at V and 7 bases at J, with 12 bases between the two ends.